Each of the 17 T cell receptor beta chains below was sequenced from the same sample in a study of OX40 agonist ivuxolimab in advanced cancers. TCRdb keeps only in-frame clones here, not all; method: immunoSEQ multiplex PCR. The profile shows roughly 8,600 clones, under 85% of them singletons. This specimen consisted of CD4+ or CD8+ T cells sorted from blood, obtained in a trial of the OX40 agonist ivuxolimab. The receptors here all came from an adult with an advanced solid tumor such as melanoma, head and neck, liver or kidney cancer.

The chain employs TRBV19 and TRBJ1-1, with D uncertain. CDR3 length equals 13 residues. V lost 4 bases, J lost 0 bases, and 6 bases lay in between. The germline V gene encodes CDR1 LNHDA and CDR2 SQIVND (reference sequence). The CDR3 bases are TGTGCCAGTAGTAAGTATTTGAACACTGAAGCTTTCTTT. It translates to CASSKYLNTEAFF.

V and J are TRBV6-1 and TRBJ1-5; D not resolved. This CDR3 is built from 13 residues. Trimming took 1 base from V and 6 from J, leaving 7 bases between them. Germline V gives CDR1 MNHNS, CDR2 SASEGT. CDR3 in amino acids: CASSEVTGQPQHF. Here the CDR3 DNA reads TGTGCCAGCAGTGAAGTTACGGGTCAGCCCCAGCATTTT.

The chain carries TRBV4-1 and TRBJ1-5; 9 bases line up with TRBD1. This CDR3 is built from 17 residues. The V segment lost 2 bases and the J segment 1 base; nucleotides outside the gene matches: 6. The V gene's germline CDR1 is MGHRA and CDR2 YSYEKL. The CDR3 is CASSQWTGEASNQPQHF. DNA of the CDR3: TGCGCCAGCAGCCAATGGACAGGGGAAGCGAGCAATCAGCCCCAGCATTTT.

The rearrangement links TRBV6-1 to TRBJ2-1; D gene unclear. The ends were cut back, 3 bases at V and 4 bases at J, with 7 bases in the middle. The CDR3 has 13 residues. From germline, CDR1 is MNHNS and CDR2 SASEGT. The CDR3 sequence is CASSEAIYNEQFF. The CDR3 DNA sequence: TGTGCCAGCAGTGAGGCCATATACAATGAGCAGTTCTTC.

The rearrangement joins TRBV11-1 to TRBJ1-6, with 7 bases fitting TRBD1. V shed 5 bases, J shed 5 bases, and the junction held 3 bases outside the gene matches. The CDR3 has 14 residues. CDR1 and CDR2 from the germline V gene are SGHAT and FQDESV (reference sequence). The CDR3 coding sequence is TGTGCCAGCAGCCGGACAGGAAATAATTCACCCCTCCACTTT. This gives the protein CASSRTGNNSPLHF.

The sample holds a few counts of this clone. This chain joins TRBV5-6 and TRBJ2-6, with a possible D match to TRBD2 (5 bases). The CDR3 has 12 amino acids. From germline, CDR1 is SGHDT and CDR2 YYEEEE. Deletions cut 2 bases from V and 13 bases from J, with 10 bases between. The CDR3 sequence: CASSFKPGVLTF. For the CDR3, the DNA is TGTGCCAGCAGCTTTAAACCGGGGGTCCTGACTTTC.

The chain employs TRBV7-9 and TRBJ2-5; 8 nucleotides line up with TRBD1. With 4 bases clipped from V and 5 bases from J, the junction kept 15 bases outside the gene matches. Per germline, CDR1 SEHNR and CDR2 FQNEAQ (reference sequence). CDR3 length: 17 residues. The CDR3 spells CASSSRSQGAVRETQYF. In DNA, the CDR3 is TGTGCCAGCAGCTCAAGATCCCAGGGGGCGGTTAGGGAGACCCAGTACTTC.

The J gene is TRBJ2-7, the V gene TRBV29-1; D not resolved. In germline, CDR1 is SQVTM, CDR2 ANQGSEA. The CDR3 is 15 amino acids. V was trimmed by 3 bases and J by 1 base, leaving 16 bases between them. In DNA, the CDR3 is TGCAGCGTTGATGATTCCGGCGCGGAATCCTACGAGCAGTACTTC. This codes for CSVDDSGAESYEQYF.

The rearrangement uses TRBV6-6 and TRBJ2-3; no clear D gene. The V gene lost 2 bases and the J gene lost 0 bases, with 6 bases spanning the gap. Germline-derived CDR1 and CDR2 are MNHNY and SVGAGI (reference sequence). This CDR3 has 14 amino acids. The CDR3 protein is CASSYETSTDTQYF. In DNA, the CDR3 is TGTGCCAGCAGTTACGAGACCAGCACAGATACGCAGTATTTT.

This clone was counted only a few times. The chain links TRBV11-1 to TRBJ1-6; D uncertain. The ends were cut back, 6 bases at V and 5 bases at J, with 11 bases in the middle. Germline V CDR1 and CDR2: SGHAT, FQDESV (reference sequence). This CDR3 has 14 residues. Here the CDR3 reads CASSRSGNNSPLHF. The CDR3 nucleotides are TGTGCCAGCAGTCGGTCGGGAAATAATTCACCCCTCCACTTT. Based on the CDR3 plus reference TRBV11-1 and TRBJ1-6, the full variable domain is EAEVAQSPRYKITEKSQAVAFWCDPISGHATLYWYRQILGQGPELLVQFQDESVVDDSQLPKDRFSAERLKGVDSTLKIQPAELGDSAMYLCASSRSGNNSPLHFGNGTRLTVT.

The chain couples TRBV5-6 to TRBJ2-1; 7 bases align to TRBD2. The V gene end was trimmed by 4 bases and the J gene end by 7 bases; junction bases not matched to a gene: 20. CDR1 SGHDT and CDR2 YYEEEE come from the germline V gene. The CDR3 spans 18 residues. The CDR3 DNA is TGTGCCAGCAGCCCCCCGGTTTCCTTTAGCGGGTTAATAAATGAGCAGTTCTTC. This encodes CASSPPVSFSGLINEQFF.

The genes are TRBV25-1 and TRBJ2-1, with TRBD2 identical over 9 bases. V trimming: 4 bases; J trimming: 4 bases; junction bases outside the gene matches: 8. This CDR3 spans 16 amino acids. In germline, CDR1 is MGHDK, CDR2 SYGVNS. The CDR3 here is CASSANSSGAYNEQFF. The CDR3 DNA reads as TGTGCCAGCAGTGCAAACTCTAGCGGGGCATACAATGAGCAGTTCTTC.

V gene TRBV7-9 combines with J gene TRBJ2-2; 7 bases match TRBD2. The V and J ends lost 3 bases and 3 bases, in that order; junction bases with no gene match: 4. Per germline, CDR1 SEHNR and CDR2 FQNEAQ (reference sequence). This CDR3 is 15 amino acids long. The DNA of the CDR3 is TGTGCCAGCAGCTTTTCAGGACTAGACACCGGGGAGCTGTTTTTT. It encodes CASSFSGLDTGELFF.

V is TRBV7-2 and J is TRBJ1-2; 10 bases fit TRBD1. Germline assignment: CDR1 SGHTA and CDR2 FQGNSA. J lost 6 bases, V lost 4 bases, and 8 bases had no gene match. The CDR3 runs to 15 residues. The CDR3 bases are TGTGCCAGCAGCTACCCAGGACAGGGGGTAAATGGCTACACCTTC. It specifies CASSYPGQGVNGYTF.

This sequence joins TRBV4-1 and TRBJ2-7; D may be TRBD2 (6 bases). The germline V and J ends were trimmed by 4 bases and 7 bases, with 20 bases remaining between them. CDR3 length: 15 residues. Germline V lookup: CDR1 MGHRA, CDR2 YSYEKL. This CDR3 reads CASSLGTGPAGEQYF. In DNA, the CDR3 is TGCGCCAGCAGCCTGGGTACGGGACCCGCGGGGGAGCAGTACTTC.

The chain links TRBV27 to TRBJ2-7; D is possibly TRBD1 or TRBD2 (6 bases each). Per the germline V gene, CDR1 is MNHEY and CDR2 is SMNVEV (reference sequence). CDR3 size: 16 residues. Deletions cut 2 bases from V and 0 bases from J, with 14 bases between. Written as DNA, the CDR3 is TGTGCCAGCAGTTTAGTTGGGGGGCCGAGCTCCTACGAGCAGTACTTC. Translation gives CASSLVGGPSSYEQYF.

The genes are TRBV6-5 and TRBJ1-2; TRBD1 aligns across 7 bases. The germline gives CDR1 MNHEY, CDR2 SVGAGI. V shed 5 bases, J shed 3 bases, and the junction held 6 bases outside the gene matches. The CDR3 spans 14 residues. The CDR3 DNA sequence: TGTGCCAGCAGTGTCTCCCAGGGGGACTATGGCTACACCTTC. It specifies CASSVSQGDYGYTF.